This TCR beta chain comes out of a study of regulatory T cells in long-lasting Graves disease. Study-wide findings and caveats: Persistent Graves' cases showed lower TCR diversity than newly diagnosed cases.

In this sample, this clonotype turned up many times. Antigen: not known. Time point reported: persistent/refractory GD, antithyroid drugs over 5 years with positive TRAb. The authors made the TCR library using RNA they extracted from PBMCs. Nine milliliters of peripheral blood were taken and placed in EDTA tubes. V lost 2 bases, J lost 8 bases, and 9 bases lay in between. The CDR3 contains 13 residues. Building the TCR beta libraries relied on iRepertoire HTBI primers, and CDR3 regions underwent Arm-PCR. Original methodology: Identified segments across samples numbered roughly 60 TRBV and approximately 15 TRBJ. MiXCR, run by TCRdb on the multiplex PCR reads, gives a single entry per CDR3 protein. The V and J calls and clone size are TCRdb's, not the authors'. In the table there are 350,000 to 500,000 distinct CDR3 sequences, under 25% of which are singletons.

The V and J genes are TRBV12-3 or TRBV12-4 and TRBJ1-4; D is ambiguous. The source material was peripheral blood mononuclear cells (PBMCs), sampled when the disease was refractory, from a patient treated with antithyroid drugs. The TCR was taken from a female donor with Graves disease. This chain's CDR3 is CASSLRVEEKLFF. The DNA of the CDR3 is TGTGCCAGCAGTTTAAGAGTAGAAGAAAAACTGTTTTTT.